One and the same sample provided the 5 T cell receptor beta chains below, sequenced in a study of blood T cell repertoires in COVID-19. Assay used: immunoSEQ multiplex PCR; TCRdb lists only in-frame clones, some missing. The sample lists some 250,000 clones; around 85% were seen once. The specimen was PBMCs or T cells enriched from blood (not recorded which). The receptors come from a woman aged 45 to 65 who had recovered from COVID-19.

This chain uses TRBV16 with TRBJ2-1, with D perhaps matching TRBD1 (6 bases). This CDR3 comprises 16 residues. Germline V lookup: CDR1 KGHSY, CDR2 FQNENV. V lost 3 bases to trimming and J lost 2 bases, with 14 bases between them. The CDR3: CASSHLQGFAYNEQFF. CDR3 DNA sequence: TGTGCCAGCAGCCATCTACAGGGATTCGCCTACAATGAGCAGTTCTTC.

The chain has TRBV28 and TRBJ1-1; 7 bases map to TRBD1. CDR1 and CDR2 (germline): MDHEN, SYDVKM. Germline trimming cut 5 bases from V and 0 bases from J; bases unmatched to any gene: 9. The CDR3 loop spans 16 amino acids. The CDR3 DNA sequence: TGTGCCAGCAGTCCCTTACAGGGGTCCCTGAACACTGAAGCTTTCTTT. It codes for CASSPLQGSLNTEAFF.

This clone was observed a few times. The chain couples TRBV30 to TRBJ2-7; 9 positions match TRBD1. Germline V gene sequence: CDR1 GTSNPN, CDR2 SVGIG (reference sequence). Unmatched junction bases numbered 5, after V lost 0 bases and J lost 5 bases. CDR3 length: 14 residues. The CDR3 coding sequence is TGTGCCTGGAGTGTATGGGACAGGGAAAACGAGCAGTACTTC. It is translated as CAWSVWDRENEQYF.

The chain carries TRBV28 and TRBJ2-7; weak D call: TRBD2 (6 bases). The ends were cut back, 8 bases at V and 5 bases at J, with 19 bases in the middle. The CDR3 totals 14 residues. Germline CDR1 and CDR2: MDHEN and SYDVKM. The CDR3 sequence is CASVESLGGDEQYF. The CDR3 nucleotides are TGTGCCAGCGTTGAGAGCCTTGGAGGGGACGAGCAGTACTTC.

The chain has TRBV5-1 and TRBJ2-1; D unclear. Looked up from germline, CDR1 is SGHRS and CDR2 is YFSETQ. The CDR3 is 16 amino acids. V was pared by 3 bases and J by 4 bases, with 17 bases between. DNA of the CDR3: TGCGCCAGCAGCTCTGGTGGCGGATACGCTTACAATGAGCAGTTCTTC. Translation gives CASSSGGGYAYNEQFF.